This entry is about one TCR beta chain. Generated by immunoSEQ multiplex PCR, the TCRdb table keeps only in-frame clones and is missing some. The data hold some 1,900,000 clones, with 85% to 95% observed a single time. The data derive from a study of shared clonotypes between healthy human individuals. Study in general: Used for every donor were three CD4 naive, three CD4 memory, two CD8 naive and one CD8 memory plate.

The naive CD8 fraction comprised CD45RO-negative cells positively selected for CCR7 and excluded terminally differentiated effector memory CD45RA+ cells. Germline V lookup: CDR1 LGHNA, CDR2 YNFKEQ. This CDR3 is built from 19 residues. J lost 0 bases, V lost 1 base, and 15 bases had no gene match. The chain has TRBV4-2 and TRBJ2-7; 7 nucleotides line up with TRBD2. Sequenced: naive CD8+ T cells sorted from blood. The TCR sequence derives from a man aged 18 to 29 in good health. The CDR3 protein is CASSQGFTSNGRSSYEQYF. The CDR3 region has the DNA TGTGCCAGCAGCCAAGGATTTACTAGCAACGGGAGGAGCTCCTACGAGCAGTACTTC.